The T cell receptor beta chain described here comes from a study of T cell repertoires in cytomegalovirus infection. Study-wide context: Shared public TCR beta signatures pointed to both CMV infection and a matching HLA type.

This clonotype was counted at least ten times. The trim removed 5 bases at V and 4 bases at J, leaving 4 bases unmatched. The germline CDR1 and CDR2 sequences are SGHVT and SQSDAQ. CDR3 size: 14 residues. A single record per CDR3 protein comes from TCRdb applying MiXCR to the reads. The sample has a few hundred thousand distinct CDR3 sequences; more than 8% are singletons. This receptor was identified in a human donor in good health (CMV status not recorded). Some clones in this sample may be carry-over from other donors' samples. The rearrangement links TRBV7-4 to TRBJ2-5; the match to TRBD1 covers 10 bases. The sequenced sample consisted of PBMCs. The CDR3 sequence: CASSQTGGGETQYF. The DNA of the CDR3 is TGTGCCAGCAGCCAGACAGGGGGCGGAGAGACCCAGTACTTC.